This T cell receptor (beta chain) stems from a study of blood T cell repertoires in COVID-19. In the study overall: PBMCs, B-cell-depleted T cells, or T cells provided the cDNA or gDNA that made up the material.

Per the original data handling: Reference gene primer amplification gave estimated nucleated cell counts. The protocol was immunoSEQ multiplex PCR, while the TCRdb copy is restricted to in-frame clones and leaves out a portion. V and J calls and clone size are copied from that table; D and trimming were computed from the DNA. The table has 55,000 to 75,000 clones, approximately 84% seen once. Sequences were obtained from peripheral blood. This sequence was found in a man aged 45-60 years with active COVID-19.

DNA for the CDR3: TGTGCCAGTAGACCCAGTGCGACAGGGCTAGGCTATGGCTACACCTTC. It specifies CASRPSATGLGYGYTF. The chain links TRBV19 to TRBJ1-2, with 7 bases that match TRBD1. Germline CDR1 LNHDA, CDR2 SQIVND (reference sequence). Trimming at V came to 6 bases and at J to 4 bases, leaving 14 bases not matched to a gene. The CDR3 has 16 amino acids. Looking up the rest from reference TRBV19 and TRBJ1-2 gives the full variable domain: DGGITQSPKYLFRKEGQNVTLSCEQNLNHDAMYWYRQDPGQGLRLIYYSQIVNDFQKGDIAEGYSVSREKKESFPLTVTSAQKNPTAFYLCASRPSATGLGYGYTFGSGTRLTVV.